A selection of T cell receptor beta chains follows, all from one sample in a study of shared clonotypes between healthy human individuals. The protocol was immunoSEQ multiplex PCR, while the TCRdb copy is restricted to in-frame clones and leaves out a portion. The table shows about 1.5 million clones, with approximately 98% occurring only once. Sequences were obtained from naive CD4+ T cells sorted from blood. The receptors here all came from a man younger than 40 in good health. The CDR3 runs from the conserved cysteine through the conserved F or W. A D gene is named only where the DNA matches it firmly. Rows may omit the clone size; those that give it use once, few, many or a size class.

cdr3_nt cdr3_aa j_call v_call clone_size d_call
TGTGCCAGCAGCCCCGAAGGACCGTTAAAGACCCAGTACTTC CASSPEGPLKTQYF TRBJ2-5 TRBV27 NA NA
TGTGCCAGCAGTGGACTAAGCTCCTACAATGAGCAGTTCTTC CASSGLSSYNEQFF TRBJ2-1 TRBV2 NA NA
TGTGCCAGCAGCCCCGGAGGCCCTGAAAAACTGTTTTTT CASSPGGPEKLFF TRBJ1-4 TRBV5-5 NA NA
TGTGCCAGTACTCCCGACAGGGGCGAATACAATGAGCAGTTCTTC CASTPDRGEYNEQFF TRBJ2-1 TRBV19 NA TRBD1
TGTGCCAGCCTCTCCGGGACTAAAGGCGAGCAGTACTTC CASLSGTKGEQYF TRBJ2-7 TRBV28 NA TRBD2
TGTGCCAGTAGTATTTTGGACATAATGGACTATGGCTACACCTTC CASSILDIMDYGYTF TRBJ1-2 TRBV19 NA NA
TGTGCCAGCAGTCCCTTAGCGGGAGAAGAGACCCAGTACTTC CASSPLAGEETQYF TRBJ2-5 TRBV28 NA TRBD2
TGTGCCAGCAGCACCAGGACAGGGAGGGAGCAGTACTTC CASSTRTGREQYF TRBJ2-5 TRBV6-5 NA NA
TGTGCCAGCAGTTTGGTCAGCGGGAGCCAAGAGACCCAGTACTTC CASSLVSGSQETQYF TRBJ2-5 TRBV28 once TRBD2
TGTGCCAGCAGCACTCTTGGGGAAGCTTTCTTT CASSTLGEAFF TRBJ1-1 TRBV6-6 NA NA
TGTGCCAGCAGCTGGACAGGGGAGGGCTTGGGCTACACCTTC CASSWTGEGLGYTF TRBJ1-2 TRBV7-2 NA TRBD1
TGTGCCAGCAGCGGAAACCGGGACTACCCCTCCTACGAGCAGTACTTC CASSGNRDYPSYEQYF TRBJ2-7 TRBV5-5 NA TRBD2
TGTGCCACCAGCAAGACCAGGGGTGGCGGCGAGCAGTACTTC CATSKTRGGGEQYF TRBJ2-7 TRBV15 NA NA
TGCGCCAGCAGTGAGGGGACAGTCCAGTACTTC CASSEGTVQYF TRBJ2-7 TRBV10-1 NA TRBD1
TGTGCCAGCAGCTTACGGACTAGCGGGACCACGTACCAAGAGACCCAGTACTTC CASSLRTSGTTYQETQYF TRBJ2-5 TRBV11-2 NA TRBD2
TGTGCCAGCAGCTTAGATGGGGTCGGGGAGCTGTTTTTT CASSLDGVGELFF TRBJ2-2 TRBV7-7 NA NA
TGTGCCAGCAGAGGTGGGACGGTCACCGGGGAGCTGTTTTTT CASRGGTVTGELFF TRBJ2-2 TRBV2 NA NA
TGTGCCAGCAGCTTTGGGGGGAGCTCCTACAATGAGCAGTTCTTC CASSFGGSSYNEQFF TRBJ2-1 TRBV7-8 NA NA
TGTGCCAGCAGCCCTCCCGGACCCGGGACAGGGGTCGAAAAACTGTTTTTT CASSPPGPGTGVEKLFF TRBJ1-4 TRBV11-2 NA TRBD1
TGTGCCAGTAGTATCGGTCCACTGGCATTCGACGAGCAGTACTTC CASSIGPLAFDEQYF TRBJ2-7 TRBV19 NA NA
TGTGCCAGCAGCGTAGAGGTCGCGGGAGGAATCACAGATACGCAGTATTTT CASSVEVAGGITDTQYF TRBJ2-3 TRBV9 NA TRBD2
TGCGCCAGCAGCTTGGCCTCGGAAGCTTACGAGCAGTACTTC CASSLASEAYEQYF TRBJ2-7 TRBV5-1 NA NA
TGTGCCAGCAGCGTAGCGGACAGACCCTACGAGCAGTACTTC CASSVADRPYEQYF TRBJ2-7 TRBV9 NA NA
TGCGCCAGCAGCTTGGTTCAGACTGGATCTGGAAACACCATATATTTT CASSLVQTGSGNTIYF TRBJ1-3 TRBV5-1 NA NA
TGTGCCAGCAGCCAAGGCGGGGGCTATGGCTACACCTTC CASSQGGGYGYTF TRBJ1-2 TRBV7-3 once NA
TGTGCCAGCAGCCTAGGACTAGCGGGCCTCCAAGAGACCCAGTACTTC CASSLGLAGLQETQYF TRBJ2-5 TRBV5-4 NA TRBD2
TGTGCCAGCAGTGCCCAACCTCAGGGCACTAATCAGCCCCAGCATTTT CASSAQPQGTNQPQHF TRBJ1-5 TRBV6-1 once NA
TGTGCCAGCAGCTTAGCGCGAAGTAGAGTCCACGCCTACGAGCAGTACTTC CASSLARSRVHAYEQYF TRBJ2-7 TRBV7-6 NA NA
TGTGCCAGCAGACAGACGGCCACCTCATTCTATGGCTACACCTTC CASRQTATSFYGYTF TRBJ1-2 TRBV6-5 NA NA
TGTGCCACTAGAGGCGGGAAAACAGATACGCAGTATTTT CATRGGKTDTQYF TRBJ2-3 TRBV6-6 once NA
TGCAGTGCCCGGGTTAACTATGGCTACACCTTC CSARVNYGYTF TRBJ1-2 TRBV20-1 NA NA
TGCGCCAGCAGCTCGGGACGCGGACACAATGAGCAGTTCTTC CASSSGRGHNEQFF TRBJ2-1 TRBV5-1 NA NA
TGTGCCAGCAGCCCACAGGGAAATCAGCCCCAGCATTTT CASSPQGNQPQHF TRBJ1-5 TRBV7-9 NA NA
TGTGCCAGCAGCGTAGGGATTAATCAGCCCCAGCATTTT CASSVGINQPQHF TRBJ1-5 TRBV9 NA NA
TGCGCCAGCAGTTCCAGGGGTTCCTACAATGAGCAGTTCTTC CASSSRGSYNEQFF TRBJ2-1 TRBV10-1 NA NA
TGCAGTACTAGCGGGAGGGCCCCGGTCGGGGAGACCCAGTACTTC CSTSGRAPVGETQYF TRBJ2-5 TRBV29-1 NA TRBD2
TGTGCCAGCAGCTCCGGGACTAGCGCGTACAATGAGCAGTTCTTC CASSSGTSAYNEQFF TRBJ2-1 TRBV7-2 NA TRBD2
TGCGCCAGCAGTGGGGGACTAGCGGGAGTCTACGAGCAGTACTTC CASSGGLAGVYEQYF TRBJ2-7 TRBV10-1 NA TRBD2
TGCAGCGTTGGGGGGGCAGGCACATGGGGCACTGAAGCTTTCTTT CSVGGAGTWGTEAFF TRBJ1-1 TRBV29-1 NA NA
TGTGCCTGGCAGGGGCTCTATGGCTACACCTTC CAWQGLYGYTF TRBJ1-2 TRBV30 NA NA
TGTGCCAGCAGCCCCCCGAGGGGCGGGACTACCTCGGGGACCGGGGAGCTGTTTTTT CASSPPRGGTTSGTGELFF TRBJ2-2 TRBV7-9 NA TRBD2
TGCAGTGCCCAATGGGGCAATGAGCAGTTCTTC CSAQWGNEQFF TRBJ2-1 TRBV20-1 NA NA
TGTGCCATCAGCCAGACAGAATTCACCGGGGAGCTGTTTTTT CAISQTEFTGELFF TRBJ2-2 TRBV10-3 NA NA
TGTGCCAGCAGCTTGGGCGGGACAGAAGTTGGGCCGCTGTTTTTT CASSLGGTEVGPLFF TRBJ1-4 TRBV5-8 NA TRBD1
TGTGCCAGTAGTATCCGGCTAGCGGGAGGGAGAACCTACGAGCAGTACTTC CASSIRLAGGRTYEQYF TRBJ2-7 TRBV19 NA TRBD2
TGTGCCAGCAGCTTGGCCCGACTAGGGATCACAGATACGCAGTATTTT CASSLARLGITDTQYF TRBJ2-3 TRBV5-6 NA NA
TGTGCCAGCAGGACTAGCGGGGCCTACGAGCAGTACTTC CASRTSGAYEQYF TRBJ2-7 TRBV6-1 NA TRBD2
TGCAGCGCTTTAACAGGGGGCGCGACCGGGGAGCTGTTTTTT CSALTGGATGELFF TRBJ2-2 TRBV29-1 NA TRBD1
TGTGCCAGTAGTCCCCTAGGTCGAGGAGACGAGACCCAGTACTTC CASSPLGRGDETQYF TRBJ2-5 TRBV19 NA NA
TGTGCCAGCAGTGACTTAACGGGGTACTCTGGAAACACCATATATTTT CASSDLTGYSGNTIYF TRBJ1-3 TRBV25-1 once NA
TGTGCCAGCAGTTACTTGAACGAGCAGTACTTC CASSYLNEQYF TRBJ2-7 TRBV28 NA NA
TGCGCCAGCAGCTTGGGCAGGGGAGGCGAGCAGTACTTC CASSLGRGGEQYF TRBJ2-7 TRBV5-1 once NA
TGCGCCAGCAGCATCCGGGACAGGTCTCCAGGCGCTGAAGCTTTCTTT CASSIRDRSPGAEAFF TRBJ1-1 TRBV5-1 NA TRBD1
TGTGCCAGCAGCTTGGGACTAGCGGTCTACGAGCAGTACTTC CASSLGLAVYEQYF TRBJ2-7 TRBV5-4 NA TRBD2
TGTGCCAGCAGCCAAGGAGGCTACGGGGGGTACTTC CASSQGGYGGYF TRBJ2-7 TRBV14 NA NA
TGTGCCAGCACCGGGACAGGGAATGAAAAACTGTTTTTT CASTGTGNEKLFF TRBJ1-4 TRBV28 NA TRBD1
TGTGCCAGTAGTCCGCGTTGGGGGCAGGAGACCCAGTACTTC CASSPRWGQETQYF TRBJ2-5 TRBV19 NA NA